The 10 T cell receptor beta chains below come from one sample, sequenced in a study of T cell repertoires in cytomegalovirus infection. Antigen specificity for these receptors is unknown. TCRdb processed the reads anew with MiXCR; each CDR3 protein has one entry. In the table there are over 120,000 distinct CDR3 sequences, roughly 32% of which are singletons. Sequenced material: CD8+ T cells from cultured PBMCs, taken from culture after CMV antigen stimulation. Source of these receptors: a human donor in good health (CMV status not recorded). Some clones in this sample may be carry-over from other donors' samples.

The chain combines TRBV25-1 with TRBJ1-5, with D possibly matching TRBD1 (5 bases). Deletions cut 1 base from V and 3 bases from J, with 10 bases between. There are 15 residues in the CDR3. Germline V lookup: CDR1 MGHDK, CDR2 SYGVNS. The DNA of the CDR3 is TGTGCCAGCAGTGAATCGGACAAGGCCAATCAGCCCCAGCATTTT. Amino acid sequence: CASSESDKANQPQHF. Supplemented by reference TRBV25-1 and TRBJ1-5, the full variable domain reads EADIYQTPRYLVIGTGKKITLECSQTMGHDKMYWYQQDPGMELHLIHYSYGVNSTEKGDLSSESTVSRIRTEHFPLTLESARPSHTSQYLCASSESDKANQPQHFGDGTRLSIL.

The rearrangement links TRBV12-3 or TRBV12-4 to TRBJ2-1; D not certain. This CDR3 has 13 residues. V lost 1 base and J 4 bases, leaving 5 bases between the germline ends. The CDR3 loop is CASSLDGYNEQFF. The CDR3 DNA reads as TGTGCCAGCAGTTTAGACGGGTACAATGAGCAGTTCTTC.

This clonotype occurred a few times. J is TRBJ2-7 and V is TRBV9; D remains ambiguous. Trimming shortened V by 0 bases and J by 2 bases, and 12 bases separated the two germline ends. The CDR3 totals 15 residues. Looked up from germline, CDR1 is SGDLS and CDR2 is YYNGEE. CDR3 protein: CASSVVYAAPYEQYF. The DNA of the CDR3 is TGTGCCAGCAGCGTAGTTTACGCCGCCCCCTACGAGCAGTACTTC.

The rearrangement uses TRBV12-3 or TRBV12-4 and TRBJ2-3; no definite D call. The CDR3 has 11 residues. V gave up 6 bases and J gave up 4 bases, with 5 bases separating them. The CDR3 DNA reads TGTGCCAGCAGCTGGTCAGATACGCAGTATTTT. Translating it yields CASSWSDTQYF.

Remarks on this clonotype: It may be a read error: a sequence one base away is much more abundant. V and J are TRBV7-2 and TRBJ2-7, with 11 nucleotides matching TRBD2. The trim removed 7 bases at V and 6 bases at J, leaving 8 bases unmatched. The germline CDR1 and CDR2 sequences are SGHTA and FQGNSA. CDR3 length: 14 amino acids. The CDR3 here is CASTTTSGACEQYF. CDR3 nucleotide sequence: TGTGCCAGCACAACGACTAGCGGGGCCTGCGAGCAGTACTTC.

V gene TRBV6-5 combines with J gene TRBJ1-2, with D tentatively TRBD1 (6 bases). CDR3 length: 15 amino acids. Germline lookup yields CDR1 MNHEY and CDR2 SVGAGI. Trimming shortened V by 8 bases and J by 0 bases, and 16 bases separated the two germline ends. The chain's CDR3 is CASQIQGPSNYGYTF. The CDR3 bases are TGTGCCAGCCAAATTCAGGGGCCTTCTAACTATGGCTACACCTTC.

The genes are TRBV6-6 and TRBJ1-4; D is ambiguous. V lost 2 bases to trimming and J lost 7 bases, with 14 bases between them. The germline V gene encodes CDR1 MNHNY and CDR2 SVGAGI (reference sequence). The CDR3 contains 15 residues. CDR3 nucleotide sequence: TGTGCCAGCAGTTACGCCGCCCTACCTGGTGAAAAACTGTTTTTT. Protein product: CASSYAALPGEKLFF.

The genes are TRBV6-2 or TRBV6-3 and TRBJ2-1; 7 bases are a match to TRBD2. Trimming cost V 5 bases and J 1 base; bases outside gene matches: 2. This CDR3 contains 14 residues. The germline V gene encodes CDR1 MNHEY and CDR2 SVGEGT. The CDR3: CASSSGESYNEQFF. As DNA, the CDR3 is TGTGCCAGCAGTAGCGGGGAATCCTACAATGAGCAGTTCTTC.

In its sample, this clonotype was seen a few times. The V and J genes are TRBV7-3 and TRBJ1-3, with TRBD1 matching over 7 bases. There are 15 residues in the CDR3. The V segment lost 5 bases and the J segment 0 bases; nucleotides outside the gene matches: 4. Germline lookup yields CDR1 SGHTA and CDR2 FQGTGA. DNA for the CDR3: TGTGCCAGCAGCCCTACAGGGGCCTCTGGAAACACCATATATTTT. Amino acids: CASSPTGASGNTIYF. Full variable domain (missing parts from reference TRBV7-3 and TRBJ1-3): GAGVSQTPSNKVTEKGKYVELRCDPISGHTALYWYRQSLGQGPEFLIYFQGTGAADDSGLPNDRFFAVRPEGSVSTLKIQRTERGDSAVYLCASSPTGASGNTIYFGEGSWLTVV.

The V call is TRBV4-2, the J call TRBJ2-7; D is perhaps TRBD1 or TRBD2 (5 bases each). Germline CDR1 is LGHNA and CDR2 is YNFKEQ. V shed 5 bases and J shed 2 bases, with 13 bases lying between them. The CDR3 covers 14 residues. CDR3 sequence (DNA): TGTGCCAGCAGCACGGGACGAGGCACCTACGAGCAGTACTTC. This codes for CASSTGRGTYEQYF.